The source of this TCR beta chain is a study of STAT5B mutations in CD4+ large granular lymphocyte leukemia. Study-level information: Cryopreserved patient cells were CD8-depleted, then anti-CD4 bead selected. Notes on the study in general: Compared with healthy controls (2/35), patient top clones favored TRBV06 (8/27).

This clone was seen just once. Its cognate antigen is unknown. CDR3 length: 14 amino acids. The V end lost 3 bases, the J end lost 1 base, and 7 bases lay between the germline ends. CDR1 and CDR2 from the germline V gene are ENHRY and SYGVKD. CD4+ T-LGLL patients came from Padova, Helsinki and Shinshu hematology units. This table comes from immunoSEQ multiplex PCR, and its TCRdb copy is limited to in-frame clones, with some not included. The sample records about 4,600 clones, roughly 75% being singletons. The sample taken for sequencing was PBMCs. The source of this sequence is a man between 65 and 85 years old with CD4+ T-cell large granular lymphocyte leukemia. The chain combines TRBV10-3 with TRBJ1-5; perhaps TRBD1 as D (5 bases). CDR3 residues: CAISDRDSNQPQHF. In DNA form, the CDR3 reads TGTGCCATCAGTGACCGGGACAGCAATCAGCCCCAGCATTTT.